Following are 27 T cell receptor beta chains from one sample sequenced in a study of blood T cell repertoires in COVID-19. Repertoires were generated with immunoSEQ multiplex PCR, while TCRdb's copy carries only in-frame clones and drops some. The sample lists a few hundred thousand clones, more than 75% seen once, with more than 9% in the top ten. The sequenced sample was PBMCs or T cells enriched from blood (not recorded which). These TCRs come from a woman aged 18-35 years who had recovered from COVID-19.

CDR3 region: CASSFGTSSEQFF. The DNA for the CDR3 is TGTGCCAGCAGCTTCGGGACATCCTCTGAGCAGTTCTTC. The J gene is TRBJ2-1, the V gene TRBV7-3; tentative D call: TRBD1 (6 bases). This CDR3 has 13 amino acids. The V end lost 3 bases, the J end lost 9 bases, and 12 bases lay between the germline ends. CDR1 is SGHTA, CDR2 FQGTGA, per germline.

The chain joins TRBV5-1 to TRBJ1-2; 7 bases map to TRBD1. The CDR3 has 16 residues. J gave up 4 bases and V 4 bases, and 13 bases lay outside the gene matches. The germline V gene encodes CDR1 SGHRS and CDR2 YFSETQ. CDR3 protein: CASSPHPGQTFYGYTF. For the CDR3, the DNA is TGCGCCAGCAGCCCCCACCCGGGACAGACCTTCTATGGCTACACCTTC.

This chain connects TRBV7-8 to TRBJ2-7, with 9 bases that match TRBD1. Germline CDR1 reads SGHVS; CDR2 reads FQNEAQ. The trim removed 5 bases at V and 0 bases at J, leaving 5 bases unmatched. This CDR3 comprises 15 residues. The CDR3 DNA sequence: TGTGCCAGCAGCCATATGGGACAGGGCTCCTACGAGCAGTACTTC. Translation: CASSHMGQGSYEQYF.

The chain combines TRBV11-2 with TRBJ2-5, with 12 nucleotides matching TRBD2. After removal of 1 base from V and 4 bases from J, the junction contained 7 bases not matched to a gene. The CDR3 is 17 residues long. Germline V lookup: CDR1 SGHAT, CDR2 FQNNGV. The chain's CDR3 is CASSLGLAGGQGETQYF. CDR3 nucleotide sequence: TGTGCCAGCAGCTTAGGGCTAGCGGGGGGGCAAGGAGAGACCCAGTACTTC. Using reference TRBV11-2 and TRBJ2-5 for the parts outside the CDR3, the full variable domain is EAGVAQSPRYKIIEKRQSVAFWCNPISGHATLYWYQQILGQGPKLLIQFQNNGVVDDSQLPKDRFSAERLKGVDSTLKIQPAKLEDSAVYLCASSLGLAGGQGETQYFGPGTRLLVL.

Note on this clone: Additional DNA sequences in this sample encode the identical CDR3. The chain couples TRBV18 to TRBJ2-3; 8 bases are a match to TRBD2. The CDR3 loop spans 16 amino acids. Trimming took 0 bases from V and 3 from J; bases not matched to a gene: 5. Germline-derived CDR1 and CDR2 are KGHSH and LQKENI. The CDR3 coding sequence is TGTGCCAGCTCACCACCTGCGGGAGGTGGGACAGATACGCAGTATTTT. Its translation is CASSPPAGGGTDTQYF.

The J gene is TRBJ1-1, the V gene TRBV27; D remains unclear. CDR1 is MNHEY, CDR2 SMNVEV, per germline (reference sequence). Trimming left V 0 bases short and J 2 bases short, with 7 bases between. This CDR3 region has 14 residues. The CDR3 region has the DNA TGTGCCAGCAGTTTATCGCCGGGAAACACTGAAGCTTTCTTT. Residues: CASSLSPGNTEAFF.

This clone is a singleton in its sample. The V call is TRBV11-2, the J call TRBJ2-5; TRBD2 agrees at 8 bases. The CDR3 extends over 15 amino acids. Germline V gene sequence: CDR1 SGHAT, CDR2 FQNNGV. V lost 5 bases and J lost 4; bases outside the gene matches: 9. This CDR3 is CASSPTGGAVETQYF. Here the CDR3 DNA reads TGTGCCAGCAGCCCTACCGGGGGGGCCGTAGAGACCCAGTACTTC.

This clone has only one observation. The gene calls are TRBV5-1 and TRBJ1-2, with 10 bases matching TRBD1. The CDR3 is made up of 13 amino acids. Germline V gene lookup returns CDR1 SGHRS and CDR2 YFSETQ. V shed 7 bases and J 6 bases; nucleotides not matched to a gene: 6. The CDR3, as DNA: TGCGCCAGCGGCAGAGGGACAGGGGATGGCTACACCTTC. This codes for CASGRGTGDGYTF.

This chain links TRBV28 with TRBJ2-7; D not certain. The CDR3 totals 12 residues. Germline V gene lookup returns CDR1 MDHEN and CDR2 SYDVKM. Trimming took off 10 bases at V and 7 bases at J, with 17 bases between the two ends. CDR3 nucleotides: TGTGCCACCCAATTCCGCGGAGAGGAGCAGTACTTC. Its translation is CATQFRGEEQYF.

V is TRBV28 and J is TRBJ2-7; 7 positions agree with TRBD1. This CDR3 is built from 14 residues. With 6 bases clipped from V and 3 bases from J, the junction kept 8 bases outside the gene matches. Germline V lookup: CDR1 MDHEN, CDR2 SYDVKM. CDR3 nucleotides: TGTGCCAGCAGCGCCGGACAGGACCTCTACGAGCAGTACTTC. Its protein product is CASSAGQDLYEQYF.

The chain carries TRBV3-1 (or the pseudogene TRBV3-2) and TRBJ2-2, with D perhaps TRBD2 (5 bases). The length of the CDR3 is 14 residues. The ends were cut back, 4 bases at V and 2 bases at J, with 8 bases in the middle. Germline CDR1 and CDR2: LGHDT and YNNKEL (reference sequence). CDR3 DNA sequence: TGTGCCAGCAGCCGCCGGGGAAACACCGGGGAGCTGTTTTTT. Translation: CASSRRGNTGELFF.

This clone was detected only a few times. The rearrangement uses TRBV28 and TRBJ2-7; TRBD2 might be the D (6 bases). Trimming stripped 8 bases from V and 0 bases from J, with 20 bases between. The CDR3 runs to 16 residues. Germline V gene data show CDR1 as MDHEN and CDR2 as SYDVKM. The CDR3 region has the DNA TGTGCCAGCCCCCCCAGCGCGGGACTGCACTCCTACGAGCAGTACTTC. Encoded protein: CASPPSAGLHSYEQYF.

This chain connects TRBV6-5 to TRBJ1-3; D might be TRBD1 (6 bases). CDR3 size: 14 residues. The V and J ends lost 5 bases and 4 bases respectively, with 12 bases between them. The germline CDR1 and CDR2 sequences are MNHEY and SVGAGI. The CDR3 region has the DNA TGTGCCAGCAGTACAGGGAGTCAAGGAAACACCATATATTTT. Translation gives CASSTGSQGNTIYF.

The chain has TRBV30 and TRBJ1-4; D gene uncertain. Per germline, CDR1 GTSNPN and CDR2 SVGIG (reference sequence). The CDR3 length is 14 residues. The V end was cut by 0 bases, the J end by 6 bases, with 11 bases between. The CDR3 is CAWSVQGLHEKLFF. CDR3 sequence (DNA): TGTGCCTGGAGTGTACAAGGACTGCATGAAAAACTGTTTTTT.

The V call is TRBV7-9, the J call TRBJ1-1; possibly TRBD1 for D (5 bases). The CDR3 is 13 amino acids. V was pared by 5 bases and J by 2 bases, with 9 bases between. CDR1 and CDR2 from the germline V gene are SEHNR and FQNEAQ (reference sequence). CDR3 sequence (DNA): TGTGCCAGCAGCGGGGGGAAAAACACTGAAGCTTTCTTT. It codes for CASSGGKNTEAFF.

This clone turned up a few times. In DNA form, the CDR3 reads TGTGCCAGCAGCCCGACAGGGAAAGGAGGTCAGCCCCAGCATTTT. Translating gives CASSPTGKGGQPQHF. The chain combines TRBV6-4 with TRBJ1-5; 7 bases align to TRBD1. The V gene's germline CDR1 is MRHNA and CDR2 SNTAGT. V was clipped by 6 bases and J by 6 bases; unmatched bases: 11. The CDR3 loop spans 15 amino acids.

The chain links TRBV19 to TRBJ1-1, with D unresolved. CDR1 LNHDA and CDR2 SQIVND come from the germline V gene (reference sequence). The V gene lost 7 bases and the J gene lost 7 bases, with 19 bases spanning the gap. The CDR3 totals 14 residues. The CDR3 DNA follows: TGTGCCAGTACAATTAGAGGTTTCGTCGGTGAAGCTTTCTTT. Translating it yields CASTIRGFVGEAFF.

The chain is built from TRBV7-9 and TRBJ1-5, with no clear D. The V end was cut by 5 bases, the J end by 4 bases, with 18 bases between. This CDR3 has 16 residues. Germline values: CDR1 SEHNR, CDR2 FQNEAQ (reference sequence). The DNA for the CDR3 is TGTGCCAGCAGCCATCAGGCCGGCGATACAAATCAGCCCCAGCATTTT. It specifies CASSHQAGDTNQPQHF.

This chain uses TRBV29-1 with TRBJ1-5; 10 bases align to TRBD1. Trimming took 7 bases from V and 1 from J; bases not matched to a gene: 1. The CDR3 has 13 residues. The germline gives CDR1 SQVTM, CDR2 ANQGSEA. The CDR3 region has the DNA TGCAGCGCGGGACAGGGGAGCAATCAGCCCCAGCATTTT. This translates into CSAGQGSNQPQHF.

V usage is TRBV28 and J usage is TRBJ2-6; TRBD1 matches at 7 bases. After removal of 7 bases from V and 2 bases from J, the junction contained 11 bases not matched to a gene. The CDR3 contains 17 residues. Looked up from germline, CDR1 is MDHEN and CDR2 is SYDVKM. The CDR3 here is CASTPRQGSPGANVLTF. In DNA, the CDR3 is TGTGCCAGCACCCCACGACAGGGCTCTCCTGGGGCCAACGTCCTGACTTTC.

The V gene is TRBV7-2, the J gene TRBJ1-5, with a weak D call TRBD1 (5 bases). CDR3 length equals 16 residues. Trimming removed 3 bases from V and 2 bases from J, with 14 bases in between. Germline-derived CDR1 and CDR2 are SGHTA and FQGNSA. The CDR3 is CASSFTGGAGNQPQHF. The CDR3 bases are TGTGCCAGCAGCTTTACTGGAGGGGCTGGCAATCAGCCCCAGCATTTT.

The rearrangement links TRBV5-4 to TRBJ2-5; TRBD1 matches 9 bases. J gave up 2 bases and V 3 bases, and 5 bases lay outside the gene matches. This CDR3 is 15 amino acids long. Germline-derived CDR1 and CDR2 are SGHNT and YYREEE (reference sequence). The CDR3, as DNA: TGTGCCAGCAGCTCGGGACAGGGAACACAAGAGACCCAGTACTTC. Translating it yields CASSSGQGTQETQYF.

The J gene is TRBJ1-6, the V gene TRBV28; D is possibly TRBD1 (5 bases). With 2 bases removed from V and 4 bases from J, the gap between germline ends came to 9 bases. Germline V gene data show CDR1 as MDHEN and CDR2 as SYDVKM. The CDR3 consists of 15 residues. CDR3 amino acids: CASSLDSYYNSPLHF. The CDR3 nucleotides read TGTGCCAGCAGTTTAGACAGTTATTATAATTCACCCCTCCACTTT.

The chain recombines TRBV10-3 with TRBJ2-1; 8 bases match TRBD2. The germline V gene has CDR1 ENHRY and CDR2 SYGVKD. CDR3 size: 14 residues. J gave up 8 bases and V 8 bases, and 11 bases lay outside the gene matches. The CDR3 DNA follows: TGTGCCATCGGACTAGCCTCAGCCGCCCATGAGCAGTTCTTC. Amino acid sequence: CAIGLASAAHEQFF.

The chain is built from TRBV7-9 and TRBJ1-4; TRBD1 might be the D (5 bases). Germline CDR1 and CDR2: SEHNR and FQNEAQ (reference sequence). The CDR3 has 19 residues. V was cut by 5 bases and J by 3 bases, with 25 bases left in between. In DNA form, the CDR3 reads TGTGCCAGCAGCCCTCCGGGGGATCCCCTATCAACGGCTAATGAAAAACTGTTTTTT. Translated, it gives CASSPPGDPLSTANEKLFF.

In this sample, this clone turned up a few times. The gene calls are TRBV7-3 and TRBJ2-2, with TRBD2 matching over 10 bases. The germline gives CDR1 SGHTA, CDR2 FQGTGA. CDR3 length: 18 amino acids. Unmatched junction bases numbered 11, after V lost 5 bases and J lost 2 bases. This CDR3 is CASSKTPLAGANTGELFF. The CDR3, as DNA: TGTGCCAGCAGCAAAACACCCCTAGCGGGAGCTAACACCGGGGAGCTGTTTTTT.

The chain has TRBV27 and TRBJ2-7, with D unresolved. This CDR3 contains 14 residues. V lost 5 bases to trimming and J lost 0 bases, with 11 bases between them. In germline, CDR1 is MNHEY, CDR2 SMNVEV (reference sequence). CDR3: CASSPQSFSYEQYF. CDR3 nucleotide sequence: TGTGCCAGCAGTCCACAATCATTCTCCTACGAGCAGTACTTC.